The present T cell receptor beta chain was sequenced within a study of blood T cell repertoires in COVID-19. Germline lookup yields CDR1 WSHSY and CDR2 SAAADI. The CDR3 runs 17 residues. The V segment lost 0 bases and the J segment 5 bases; nucleotides outside the gene matches: 9. Clones were sequenced by immunoSEQ multiplex PCR, and TCRdb holds only the in-frame ones, with some missing. The table records a few hundred thousand clones, just under 90% of them present only once. The chain links TRBV10-2 to TRBJ2-1; 8 bases line up with TRBD2. The receptor was isolated from a woman aged 25 to 39 who had recovered from COVID-19. The sequenced sample consisted of PBMCs or T cells enriched from blood (not recorded which). The CDR3 reads CASSESRSAGANNEQFF. Here the CDR3 DNA reads TGCGCCAGCAGTGAGTCGAGATCAGCGGGAGCTAACAATGAGCAGTTCTTC.